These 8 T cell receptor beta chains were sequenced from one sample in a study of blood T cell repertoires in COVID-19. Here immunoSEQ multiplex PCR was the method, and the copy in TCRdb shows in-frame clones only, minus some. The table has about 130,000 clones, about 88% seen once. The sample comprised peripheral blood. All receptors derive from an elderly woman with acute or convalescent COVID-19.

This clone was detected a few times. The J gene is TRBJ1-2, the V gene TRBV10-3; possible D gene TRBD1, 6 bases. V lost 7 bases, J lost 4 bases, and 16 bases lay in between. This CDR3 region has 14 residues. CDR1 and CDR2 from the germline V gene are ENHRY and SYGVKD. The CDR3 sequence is CAITSQGRGYGYTF. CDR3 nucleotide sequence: TGTGCCATCACCTCACAGGGTCGTGGCTATGGCTACACCTTC.

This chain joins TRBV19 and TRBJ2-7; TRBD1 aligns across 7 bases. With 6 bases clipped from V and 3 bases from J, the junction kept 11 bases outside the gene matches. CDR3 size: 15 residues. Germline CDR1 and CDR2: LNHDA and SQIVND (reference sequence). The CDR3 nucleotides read TGTGCCAGTAGCACAAAGCCGGGACAGAACTACGAGCAGTACTTC. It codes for CASSTKPGQNYEQYF.

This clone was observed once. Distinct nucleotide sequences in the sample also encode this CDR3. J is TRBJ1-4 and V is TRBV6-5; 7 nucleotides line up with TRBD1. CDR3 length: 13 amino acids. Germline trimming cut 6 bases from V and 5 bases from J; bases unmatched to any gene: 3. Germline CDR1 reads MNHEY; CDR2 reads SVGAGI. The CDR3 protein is CASRGTVNEKLFF. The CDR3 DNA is TGTGCCAGCAGGGGGACAGTCAATGAAAAACTGTTTTTT.

The CDR3 DNA follows: TGTGCCAGCAGCTTACTGACAGGGGGCTACGAGCAGTACTTC. Translation gives CASSLLTGGYEQYF. The J gene is TRBJ2-7, the V gene TRBV7-9; 9 positions match TRBD1. The V and J ends lost 2 bases and 3 bases, in that order; junction bases with no gene match: 2. The CDR3 has 14 residues. In germline, CDR1 is SEHNR, CDR2 FQNEAQ (reference sequence).

The CDR3 sequence: CASSPLGLVQETQYF. The CDR3, as DNA: TGTGCCAGCAGCCCCCTGGGACTAGTCCAAGAGACCCAGTACTTC. The rearrangement links TRBV5-6 to TRBJ2-5; 8 bases match TRBD2. This CDR3 comprises 15 residues. The J segment lost 1 base and the V segment lost 4 bases, leaving 6 bases of the junction unmatched. CDR1 and CDR2 (germline): SGHDT, YYEEEE.

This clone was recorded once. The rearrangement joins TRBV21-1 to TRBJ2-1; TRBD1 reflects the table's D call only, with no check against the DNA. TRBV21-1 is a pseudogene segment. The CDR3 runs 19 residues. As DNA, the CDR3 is TGTGCCAGCAGCAAAGCGCGACCACCAGACAGAAGCTCCTACAATGAGCAGTTCTTC. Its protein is CASSKARPPDRSSYNEQFF.

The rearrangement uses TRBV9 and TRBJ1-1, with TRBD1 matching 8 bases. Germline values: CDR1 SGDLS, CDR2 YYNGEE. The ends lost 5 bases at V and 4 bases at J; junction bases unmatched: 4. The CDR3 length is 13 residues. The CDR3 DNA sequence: TGTGCCAGCAGTAAGACAGGGGTCACTGAAGCTTTCTTT. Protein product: CASSKTGVTEAFF.

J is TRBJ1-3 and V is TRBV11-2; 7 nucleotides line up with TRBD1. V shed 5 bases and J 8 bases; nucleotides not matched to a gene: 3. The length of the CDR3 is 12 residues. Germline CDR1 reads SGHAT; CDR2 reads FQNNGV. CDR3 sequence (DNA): TGTGCCAGCAGCCCGCAGGGGGACACCATATATTTT. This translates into CASSPQGDTIYF.